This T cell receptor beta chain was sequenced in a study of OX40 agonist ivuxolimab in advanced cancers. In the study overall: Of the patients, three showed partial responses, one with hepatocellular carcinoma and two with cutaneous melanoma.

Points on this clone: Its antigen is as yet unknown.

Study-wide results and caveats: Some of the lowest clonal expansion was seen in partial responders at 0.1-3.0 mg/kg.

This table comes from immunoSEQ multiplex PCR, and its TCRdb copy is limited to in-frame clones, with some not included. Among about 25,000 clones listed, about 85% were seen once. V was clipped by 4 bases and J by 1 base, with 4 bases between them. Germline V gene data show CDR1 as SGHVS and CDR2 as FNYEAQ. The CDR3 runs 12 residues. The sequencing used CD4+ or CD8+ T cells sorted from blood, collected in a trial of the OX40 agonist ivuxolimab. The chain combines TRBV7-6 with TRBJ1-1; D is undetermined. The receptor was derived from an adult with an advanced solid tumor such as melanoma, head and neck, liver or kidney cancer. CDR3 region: CASSSENTEAFF. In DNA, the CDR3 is TGTGCCAGCAGCTCGGAGAACACTGAAGCTTTCTTT.